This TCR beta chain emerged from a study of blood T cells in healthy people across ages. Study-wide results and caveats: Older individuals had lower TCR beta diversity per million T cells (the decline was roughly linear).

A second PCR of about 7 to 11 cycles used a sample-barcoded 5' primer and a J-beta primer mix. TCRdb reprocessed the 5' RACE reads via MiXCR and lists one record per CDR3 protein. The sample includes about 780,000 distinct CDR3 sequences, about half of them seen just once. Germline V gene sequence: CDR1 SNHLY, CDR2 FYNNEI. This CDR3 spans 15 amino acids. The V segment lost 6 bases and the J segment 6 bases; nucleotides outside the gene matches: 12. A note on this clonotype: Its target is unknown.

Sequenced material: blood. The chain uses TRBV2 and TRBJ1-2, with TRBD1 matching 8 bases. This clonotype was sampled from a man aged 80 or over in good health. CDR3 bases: TGTGCCAGCAGCAAGAAAGGACAGGGTGGAAATGGCTACACCTTC. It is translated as CASSKKGQGGNGYTF.